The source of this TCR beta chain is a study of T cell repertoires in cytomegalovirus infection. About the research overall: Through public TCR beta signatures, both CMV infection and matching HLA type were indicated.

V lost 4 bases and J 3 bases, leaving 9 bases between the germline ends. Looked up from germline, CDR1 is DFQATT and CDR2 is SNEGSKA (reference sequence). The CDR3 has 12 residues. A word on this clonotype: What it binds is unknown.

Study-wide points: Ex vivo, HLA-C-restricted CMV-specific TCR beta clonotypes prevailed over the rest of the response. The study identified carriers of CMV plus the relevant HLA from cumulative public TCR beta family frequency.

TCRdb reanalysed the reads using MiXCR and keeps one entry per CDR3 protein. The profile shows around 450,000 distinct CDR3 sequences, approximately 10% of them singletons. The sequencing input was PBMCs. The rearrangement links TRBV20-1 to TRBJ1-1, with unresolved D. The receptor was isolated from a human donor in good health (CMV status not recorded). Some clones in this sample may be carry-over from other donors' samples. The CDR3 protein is CSAIEGDTEAFF. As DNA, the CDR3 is TGCAGTGCTATTGAGGGAGACACTGAAGCTTTCTTT.